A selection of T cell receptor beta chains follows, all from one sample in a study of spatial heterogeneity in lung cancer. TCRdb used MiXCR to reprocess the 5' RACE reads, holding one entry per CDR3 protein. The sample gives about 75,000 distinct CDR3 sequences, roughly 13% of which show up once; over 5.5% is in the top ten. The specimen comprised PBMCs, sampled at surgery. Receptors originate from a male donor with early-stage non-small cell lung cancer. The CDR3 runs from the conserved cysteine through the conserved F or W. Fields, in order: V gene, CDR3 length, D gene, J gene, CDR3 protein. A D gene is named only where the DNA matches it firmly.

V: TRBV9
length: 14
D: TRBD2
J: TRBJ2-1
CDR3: CASSPRLAGGGQFF

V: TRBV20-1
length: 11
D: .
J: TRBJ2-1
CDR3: CSARVRNEQFF

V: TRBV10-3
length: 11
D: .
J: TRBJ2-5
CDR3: CAIRTQETQYF

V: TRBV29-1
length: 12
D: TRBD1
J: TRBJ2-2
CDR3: CSAGGLAGELFF

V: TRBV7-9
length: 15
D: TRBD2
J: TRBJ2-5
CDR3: CASGTLAGREETQYF

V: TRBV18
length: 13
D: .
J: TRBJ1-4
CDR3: CASSPTENEKLFF

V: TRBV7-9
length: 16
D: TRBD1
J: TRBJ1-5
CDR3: CASSPGTGPYNQPQHF

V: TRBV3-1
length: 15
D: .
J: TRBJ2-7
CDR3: CASSQLGRGFYEQYF

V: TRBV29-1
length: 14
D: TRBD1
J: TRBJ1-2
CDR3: CSVERGQGDYGYTF

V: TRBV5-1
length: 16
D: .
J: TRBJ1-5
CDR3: CASSLNWTYSNQPQHF

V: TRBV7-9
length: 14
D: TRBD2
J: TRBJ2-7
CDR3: CASSLLAGVGEQYF

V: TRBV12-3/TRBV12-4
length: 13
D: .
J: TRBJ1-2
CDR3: CASSSNRLYGYTF

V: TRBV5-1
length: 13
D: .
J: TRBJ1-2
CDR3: CASSLTTTAGYTF

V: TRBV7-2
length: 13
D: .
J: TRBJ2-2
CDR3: CASSLGVARELFF

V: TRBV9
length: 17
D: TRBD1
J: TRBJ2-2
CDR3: CASSVNTGGKDTGELFF

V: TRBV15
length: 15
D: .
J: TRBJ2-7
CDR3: CATSGETHGSYEQYF

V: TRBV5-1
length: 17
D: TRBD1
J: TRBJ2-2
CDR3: CASSRRQGAANTGELFF

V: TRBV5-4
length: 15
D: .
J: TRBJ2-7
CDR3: CASSRREGSVYEQYF

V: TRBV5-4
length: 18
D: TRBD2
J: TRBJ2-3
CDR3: CASSPPPGGAPSTDTQYF

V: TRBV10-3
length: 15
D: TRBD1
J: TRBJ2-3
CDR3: CAISERTGSTDTQYF

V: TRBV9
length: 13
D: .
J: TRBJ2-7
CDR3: CASSHQGGNEQYF

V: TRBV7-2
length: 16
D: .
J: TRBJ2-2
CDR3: CASSPPRGGNTGELFF

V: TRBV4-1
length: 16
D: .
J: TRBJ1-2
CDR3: CASSQPRRGPNYGYTF

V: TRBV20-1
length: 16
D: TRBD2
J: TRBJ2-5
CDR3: CSAGRALAGFQETQYF

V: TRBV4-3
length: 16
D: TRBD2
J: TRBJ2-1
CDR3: CASSQREAGGLDEQFF

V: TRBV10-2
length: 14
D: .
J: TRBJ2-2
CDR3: CASSDLSYTGELFF

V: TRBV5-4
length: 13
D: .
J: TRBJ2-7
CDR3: CASSSVGAYEQYF

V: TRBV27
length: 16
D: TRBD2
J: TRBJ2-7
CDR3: CASSPLGLVEAYEQYF

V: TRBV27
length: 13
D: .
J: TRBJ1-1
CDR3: CASSFGQGAEAFF

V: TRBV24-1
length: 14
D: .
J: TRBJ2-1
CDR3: CATRSTRGRNEQFF

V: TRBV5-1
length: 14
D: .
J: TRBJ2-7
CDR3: CASSLQTGAYEQYF

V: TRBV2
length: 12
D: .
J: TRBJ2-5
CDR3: CASGQYQETQYF